These 32 T cell receptor beta chains were all obtained from the same sample, sequenced in a study of blood T cell repertoires in COVID-19. Profiled with immunoSEQ multiplex PCR; TCRdb holds only in-frame clones, not every one. The sample records about 250,000 clones, 70% to 90% being singletons. Material for sequencing was PBMCs or T cells enriched from blood (not recorded which). These receptors were collected from a woman between 45 and 60 years old who had been exposed to COVID-19.

The chain couples TRBV7-9 to TRBJ1-1; D is possibly TRBD1 (5 bases). Trimming removed 5 bases from V and 0 bases from J, with 13 bases in between. Germline CDR1 and CDR2: SEHNR and FQNEAQ (reference sequence). This CDR3 comprises 15 residues. CDR3 bases: TGTGCCAGCAGCCCAAGACAGAGCATGAACACTGAAGCTTTCTTT. As protein: CASSPRQSMNTEAFF.

This chain uses TRBV3-1 (or the pseudogene TRBV3-2) with TRBJ1-1; TRBD1 might be the D (6 bases). Trimming took off 6 bases at V and 3 bases at J, with 14 bases between the two ends. Germline V gene data show CDR1 as LGHDT and CDR2 as YNNKEL (reference sequence). The CDR3 extends over 14 amino acids. CDR3 sequence reads: CASSHRAGHTEAFF. CDR3 DNA sequence: TGTGCCAGCAGTCACAGGGCAGGGCACACTGAAGCTTTCTTT.

The chain is built from TRBV19 and TRBJ1-4, with 11 bases that match TRBD1. The germline V gene has CDR1 LNHDA and CDR2 SQIVND (reference sequence). The V and J ends lost 5 bases and 11 bases, in that order; junction bases with no gene match: 7. The CDR3 sequence is 14 residues long. CDR3 region: CASSADRGLRKLFF. The CDR3 region has the DNA TGTGCCAGTAGTGCGGACAGGGGGCTTAGGAAACTGTTTTTT.

The V gene is TRBV5-6, the J gene TRBJ2-7, with TRBD1 matching 7 bases. The CDR3 consists of 14 residues. Germline values: CDR1 SGHDT, CDR2 YYEEEE. V gave up 3 bases and J gave up 0 bases; unmatched junction bases: 3. Here the CDR3 DNA reads TGTGCCAGCAGCTACGGGACAGCCTCCTACGAGCAGTACTTC. Residues: CASSYGTASYEQYF.

This clone showed up just a few times. This chain links TRBV5-1 with TRBJ2-7, with D uncertain. With 4 bases removed from V and 4 bases from J, the gap between germline ends came to 15 bases. Germline values: CDR1 SGHRS, CDR2 YFSETQ. The CDR3 contains 14 residues. The CDR3 DNA sequence: TGCGCCAGCAGCCTTCAGCCGGAGAGTTACGAGCAGTACTTC. This codes for CASSLQPESYEQYF. Full variable domain (remainder filled in from reference TRBV5-1 and TRBJ2-7): KAGVTQTPRYLIKTRGQQVTLSCSPISGHRSVSWYQQTPGQGLQFLFEYFSETQRNKGNFPGRFSGRQFSNSRSEMNVSTLELGDSALYLCASSLQPESYEQYFGPGTRLTVT.

This chain uses TRBV19 with TRBJ1-4; maybe TRBD1 (5 bases). The CDR3 length is 16 residues. Germline CDR1 reads LNHDA; CDR2 reads SQIVND (reference sequence). The V and J ends lost 3 bases and 4 bases respectively, with 15 bases between them. The DNA for the CDR3 is TGTGCCAGTAGTATTTATCAGGGCCCCGATAATGAAAAACTGTTTTTT. Translated, it gives CASSIYQGPDNEKLFF.

Worth noting for this clone: The junction does not match germline at one end; this may be a read error. The chain has TRBV13 and TRBJ1-1, with D tentatively TRBD1 (5 bases). Germline values: CDR1 PRHDT, CDR2 FYEKMQ (reference sequence). The CDR3 runs 16 residues. Written as DNA, the CDR3 is TGTGCCAGCAGCATAGGAGTGGGCACAGGGAACACTGAAGCTTTCTTT. The encoded protein is CASSIGVGTGNTEAFF.

This clone occurred a few times. The chain links TRBV7-8 to TRBJ1-6; D remains unclear. The ends were cut back, 5 bases at V and 7 bases at J, with 12 bases in the middle. This CDR3 has 14 amino acids. Germline V gene lookup returns CDR1 SGHVS and CDR2 FQNEAQ. CDR3 protein: CASSLSTGNSPLHF. The CDR3 DNA sequence: TGTGCCAGCAGCCTGTCGACGGGAAATTCACCCCTCCACTTT.

The V call is TRBV7-6, the J call TRBJ2-5, with TRBD2 as a possible D gene (6 bases). Deletions cut 5 bases from V and 4 bases from J, with 17 bases between. The V gene's germline CDR1 is SGHVS and CDR2 FNYEAQ. The CDR3 covers 15 residues. In nucleotides, the CDR3 is TGTGCCAGCAGCCCCCATCGGCTAGCGCCAGAGACCCAGTACTTC. Its translation: CASSPHRLAPETQYF.

CDR3: CASGLNSGGAGTDEQFF. The CDR3, as DNA: TGTGCTAGTGGTTTGAATAGCGGGGGGGCCGGAACCGATGAGCAGTTCTTC. This chain uses TRBV12-5 with TRBJ2-1; TRBD2 aligns across 11 bases. Trimming at V came to 2 bases and at J to 8 bases, leaving 11 bases not matched to a gene. The CDR3 sequence is 17 residues long. The germline CDR1 and CDR2 sequences are LGHNT and FRNRAP.

The chain joins TRBV3-1 (or the pseudogene TRBV3-2) to TRBJ2-1, with 15 nucleotides matching TRBD2. This CDR3 is 18 amino acids long. CDR1 is LGHDT, CDR2 YNNKEL, per germline (reference sequence). The V gene end was trimmed by 2 bases and the J gene end by 6 bases; junction bases not matched to a gene: 8. CDR3 sequence reads: CASSQTAGTSGGLNEQFF. CDR3 nucleotide sequence: TGTGCCAGCAGCCAAACGGCCGGGACTAGCGGGGGGCTCAATGAGCAGTTCTTC.

The chain uses TRBV6-5 and TRBJ1-1; TRBD1 might be the D (5 bases). The length of the CDR3 is 13 residues. Germline V CDR1 and CDR2: MNHEY, SVGAGI. Trimming removed 5 bases from V and 5 bases from J, with 12 bases in between. Written as DNA, the CDR3 is TGTGCCAGCAGTACCGTCCAGGGTACTGAAGCTTTCTTT. Protein sequence: CASSTVQGTEAFF.

The rearrangement joins TRBV5-1 to TRBJ2-7; the match to TRBD2 covers 10 bases. The J segment lost 0 bases and the V segment lost 2 bases, leaving 14 bases of the junction unmatched. CDR3 size: 19 residues. Germline lookup yields CDR1 SGHRS and CDR2 YFSETQ. CDR3 residues: CASSLTGTSEVRSSYEQYF. Here the CDR3 DNA reads TGCGCCAGCAGCTTAACCGGGACTAGCGAGGTCCGGAGCTCCTACGAGCAGTACTTC. The variable domain in full, completed from reference TRBV5-1 and TRBJ2-7, reads KAGVTQTPRYLIKTRGQQVTLSCSPISGHRSVSWYQQTPGQGLQFLFEYFSETQRNKGNFPGRFSGRQFSNSRSEMNVSTLELGDSALYLCASSLTGTSEVRSSYEQYFGPGTRLTVT.

The rearrangement joins TRBV10-3 to TRBJ1-2; unclear D gene. V gave up 6 bases and J gave up 3 bases, with 8 bases separating them. This CDR3 spans 12 amino acids. The germline V gene has CDR1 ENHRY and CDR2 SYGVKD. The CDR3, as DNA: TGTGCCATCAGCCCAGTTGACTATGGCTACACCTTC. Residues: CAISPVDYGYTF.

This chain connects TRBV7-2 to TRBJ1-2; D is ambiguous. The germline V and J ends were trimmed by 1 base and 8 bases, with 8 bases remaining between them. From germline, CDR1 is SGHTA and CDR2 FQGNSA. The length of the CDR3 is 12 residues. For the CDR3, the DNA is TGTGCCAGCAGCTTAGTTTCAGGCGGCTACACCTTC. Translated: CASSLVSGGYTF.

The chain combines TRBV5-1 with TRBJ2-5; weak D call: TRBD1 (6 bases). In germline, CDR1 is SGHRS, CDR2 YFSETQ. The CDR3 spans 13 residues. V shed 0 bases and J shed 5 bases, with 8 bases lying between them. The chain's CDR3 is CASSLEGVETQYF. In nucleotides, the CDR3 is TGCGCCAGCAGCTTGGAGGGGGTGGAGACCCAGTACTTC.

The J gene is TRBJ2-7, the V gene TRBV30, with 7 bases matching TRBD1. The CDR3 totals 14 residues. Per germline, CDR1 GTSNPN and CDR2 SVGIG (reference sequence). V shed 4 bases and J 6 bases; nucleotides not matched to a gene: 12. The CDR3 spells CAWTSVRGQVEQYF. The CDR3 DNA sequence: TGTGCCTGGACTTCCGTAAGGGGGCAAGTCGAGCAGTACTTC.

The chain carries TRBV2 and TRBJ2-2; TRBD1 matches 10 bases. Germline CDR1 SNHLY, CDR2 FYNNEI. The CDR3 is made up of 14 amino acids. V dropped 8 bases and J dropped 5; count of bases not matched to a gene: 5. The CDR3 reads CASRDRGGTGELFF. CDR3 DNA: TGTGCCAGCCGGGACAGGGGAGGTACCGGGGAGCTGTTTTTT.

The chain uses TRBV7-8 and TRBJ1-1; no clear D. This CDR3 has 12 residues. With 5 bases removed from V and 4 bases from J, the gap between germline ends came to 8 bases. The germline V gene encodes CDR1 SGHVS and CDR2 FQNEAQ. CDR3 sequence reads: CASSPPGTEAFF. The DNA for the CDR3 is TGTGCCAGCAGCCCCCCGGGCACTGAAGCTTTCTTT.

The CDR3 here is CASKMTGPYGYTF. In DNA, the CDR3 is TGTGCCAGCAAAATGACAGGGCCCTATGGCTACACCTTC. This sequence joins TRBV6-5 and TRBJ1-2, with 7 bases fitting TRBD1. V was clipped by 7 bases and J by 4 bases; unmatched bases: 6. There are 13 residues in the CDR3. CDR1 is MNHEY, CDR2 SVGAGI, per germline.

The chain links TRBV25-1 to TRBJ2-1, with TRBD2 matching over 10 bases. The CDR3 contains 14 residues. Germline trimming cut 4 bases from V and 9 bases from J; bases unmatched to any gene: 6. From germline, CDR1 is MGHDK and CDR2 SYGVNS. CDR3 bases: TGTGCCAGCAGTGGGTTAGCGGGGGGCAGTGAGCAGTTCTTC. This gives the protein CASSGLAGGSEQFF. Using reference TRBV25-1 and TRBJ2-1 for the parts outside the CDR3, the full variable domain is EADIYQTPRYLVIGTGKKITLECSQTMGHDKMYWYQQDPGMELHLIHYSYGVNSTEKGDLSSESTVSRIRTEHFPLTLESARPSHTSQYLCASSGLAGGSEQFFGPGTRLTVL.

This sequence joins TRBV5-1 and TRBJ2-1, with D tentatively TRBD1 (6 bases). The CDR3 totals 15 residues. Trimming removed 2 bases from V and 5 bases from J, with 14 bases in between. The V gene's germline CDR1 is SGHRS and CDR2 YFSETQ. CDR3 sequence: CASSFPQGSDNEQFF. The CDR3 DNA sequence: TGCGCCAGCAGCTTCCCACAGGGTTCGGACAATGAGCAGTTCTTC. Supplemented by reference TRBV5-1 and TRBJ2-1, the full variable domain reads KAGVTQTPRYLIKTRGQQVTLSCSPISGHRSVSWYQQTPGQGLQFLFEYFSETQRNKGNFPGRFSGRQFSNSRSEMNVSTLELGDSALYLCASSFPQGSDNEQFFGPGTRLTVL.

The chain uses TRBV7-2 and TRBJ1-5, with D hard to call. Trimming removed 5 bases from V and 7 bases from J, with 18 bases in between. The CDR3 is made up of 15 amino acids. Germline V gene sequence: CDR1 SGHTA, CDR2 FQGNSA. DNA of the CDR3: TGTGCCAGCAGCCTATACCCAGATATGGGCCAGCCCCAGCATTTT. It specifies CASSLYPDMGQPQHF.

V and J are TRBV12-5 and TRBJ2-1, with TRBD1 matching 10 bases. V lost 7 bases and J lost 8; bases outside the gene matches: 11. The CDR3 extends over 15 amino acids. Germline V lookup: CDR1 LGHNT, CDR2 FRNRAP. CDR3 nucleotide sequence: TGTGCTAGTGACCTCGGACAGGGGGGATTCCATGAGCAGTTCTTC. The encoded protein is CASDLGQGGFHEQFF. Combining the CDR3 with reference TRBV12-5 and TRBJ2-1 gives the whole variable domain DARVTQTPRHKVTEMGQEVTMRCQPILGHNTVFWYRQTMMQGLELLAYFRNRAPLDDSGMPKDRFSAEMPDATLATLKIQPSEPRDSAVYFCASDLGQGGFHEQFFGPGTRLTVL.

Concerning this clone itself: The identical CDR3 is also encoded by other nucleotide sequences in the sample. The V and J genes are TRBV6-1 and TRBJ1-5, with D hard to call. CDR1 MNHNS and CDR2 SASEGT come from the germline V gene. This CDR3 spans 12 amino acids. Trimming stripped 3 bases from V and 4 bases from J, with 4 bases between. For the CDR3, the DNA is TGTGCCAGCAGTGAGCGAAATCAGCCCCAGCATTTT. The encoded protein is CASSERNQPQHF.

V usage is TRBV27 and J usage is TRBJ2-7; the D gene is possibly TRBD2 (7 bases). The V and J ends lost 3 bases and 1 base respectively, with 13 bases between them. The germline CDR1 and CDR2 sequences are MNHEY and SMNVEV (reference sequence). The CDR3 contains 15 residues. The CDR3 loop is CASSFSGGVSYEQYF. The DNA of the CDR3 is TGTGCCAGCAGTTTTTCGGGGGGCGTGTCCTACGAGCAGTACTTC.

The chain combines TRBV6-5 with TRBJ1-5; D may be TRBD1 (6 bases). With 2 bases removed from V and 7 bases from J, the gap between germline ends came to 12 bases. CDR1 and CDR2 from the germline V gene are MNHEY and SVGAGI. The CDR3 contains 14 residues. Written as DNA, the CDR3 is TGTGCCAGCAGTTACAGGGGGAAAGGACAGCCCCAGCATTTT. Translating it yields CASSYRGKGQPQHF.

There are a few counts of this clone. V is TRBV27 and J is TRBJ1-1; D is ambiguous. Trimming took 3 bases from V and 0 from J, leaving 8 bases between them. The CDR3 runs 14 residues. Germline CDR1 MNHEY, CDR2 SMNVEV (reference sequence). The CDR3 DNA is TGTGCCAGCAGTTTGGGAGTGGTGAACACTGAAGCTTTCTTT. Translating it yields CASSLGVVNTEAFF.

This rearrangement joins TRBV28 to TRBJ2-7; TRBD1 matches at 8 bases. Per germline, CDR1 MDHEN and CDR2 SYDVKM. The CDR3 covers 15 residues. The junction had 9 bases not matched to a gene; V was cut back by 5 bases and J by 3 bases. CDR3 sequence: CASSLRDRLVYEQYF. In nucleotides, the CDR3 is TGTGCCAGCAGTCTCCGGGACAGGCTAGTCTACGAGCAGTACTTC.

This rearrangement joins TRBV2 to TRBJ1-6; the D gene is possibly TRBD1 (6 bases). The germline V and J ends were trimmed by 4 bases and 5 bases, with 12 bases remaining between them. CDR1 is SNHLY and CDR2 is FYNNEI in the germline V gene. The CDR3 is 15 amino acids. The CDR3 protein is CASSASTGNNSPLHF. The CDR3, as DNA: TGTGCCAGCAGTGCATCCACAGGGAATAATTCACCCCTCCACTTT.

The V and J genes are TRBV5-4 and TRBJ2-2; TRBD2 matches at 10 bases. The CDR3 is made up of 16 amino acids. J gave up 1 base and V 0 bases, and 0 bases lay outside the gene matches. In germline, CDR1 is SGHNT, CDR2 YYREEE (reference sequence). This CDR3 is CASSLGLAGNTGELFF. The CDR3 DNA reads as TGTGCCAGCAGCTTGGGACTAGCGGGGAACACCGGGGAGCTGTTTTTT.

The DNA for the CDR3 is TGTGCCAGCCATCCGACAGGGACGGGGAGGACCGAAGCTTTCTTT. Translated, it gives CASHPTGTGRTEAFF. The chain couples TRBV18 to TRBJ1-1, with 7 bases identical to TRBD1. The CDR3 consists of 15 residues. V lost 8 bases, J lost 8 bases, and 17 bases stayed unmatched. Germline loops: CDR1 KGHSH, CDR2 LQKENI.